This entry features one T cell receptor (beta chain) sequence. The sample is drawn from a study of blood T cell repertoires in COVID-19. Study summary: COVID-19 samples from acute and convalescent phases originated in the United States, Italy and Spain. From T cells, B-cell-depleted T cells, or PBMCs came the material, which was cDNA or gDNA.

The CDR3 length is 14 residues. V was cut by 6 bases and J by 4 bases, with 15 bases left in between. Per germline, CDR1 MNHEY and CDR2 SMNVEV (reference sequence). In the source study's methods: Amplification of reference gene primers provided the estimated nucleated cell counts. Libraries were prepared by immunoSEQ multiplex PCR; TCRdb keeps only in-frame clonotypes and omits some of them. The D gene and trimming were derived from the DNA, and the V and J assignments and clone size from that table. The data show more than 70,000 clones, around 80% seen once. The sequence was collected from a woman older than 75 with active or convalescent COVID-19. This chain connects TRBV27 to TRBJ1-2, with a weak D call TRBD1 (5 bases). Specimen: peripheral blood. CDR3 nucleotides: TGTGCCAGCAGGCTAAGGGCAGGGATCTATGGCTACACCTTC. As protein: CASRLRAGIYGYTF.